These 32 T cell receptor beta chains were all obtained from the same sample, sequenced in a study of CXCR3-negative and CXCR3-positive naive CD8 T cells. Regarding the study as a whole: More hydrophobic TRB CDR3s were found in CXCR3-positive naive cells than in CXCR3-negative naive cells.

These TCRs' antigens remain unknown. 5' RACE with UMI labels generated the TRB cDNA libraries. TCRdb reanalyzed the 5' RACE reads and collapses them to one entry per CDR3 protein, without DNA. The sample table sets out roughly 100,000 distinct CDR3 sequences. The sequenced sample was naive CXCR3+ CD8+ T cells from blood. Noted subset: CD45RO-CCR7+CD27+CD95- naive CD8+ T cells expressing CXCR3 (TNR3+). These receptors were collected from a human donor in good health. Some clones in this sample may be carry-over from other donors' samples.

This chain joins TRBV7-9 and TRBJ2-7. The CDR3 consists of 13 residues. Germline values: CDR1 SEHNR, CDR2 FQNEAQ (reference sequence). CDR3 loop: CASSPDLSYEQYF.

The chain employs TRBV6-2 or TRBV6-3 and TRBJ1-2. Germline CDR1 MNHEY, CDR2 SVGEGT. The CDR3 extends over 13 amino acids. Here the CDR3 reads CGSSYPEDYGYTF.

CDR3 protein: CATRVLLPGETQYF. The chain joins TRBV15 to TRBJ2-5. This CDR3 contains 14 residues. Germline V lookup: CDR1 LNHNV, CDR2 YYDKDF (reference sequence).

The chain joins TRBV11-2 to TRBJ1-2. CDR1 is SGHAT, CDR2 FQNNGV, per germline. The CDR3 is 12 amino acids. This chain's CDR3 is CASSSDNYGYTF.

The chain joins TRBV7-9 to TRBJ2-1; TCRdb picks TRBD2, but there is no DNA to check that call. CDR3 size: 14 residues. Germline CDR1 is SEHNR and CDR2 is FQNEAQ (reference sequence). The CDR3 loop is CASSGPGSYNEQFF. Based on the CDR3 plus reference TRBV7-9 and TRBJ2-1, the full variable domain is DTGVSQNPRHKITKRGQNVTFRCDPISEHNRLYWYRQTLGQGPEFLTYFQNEAQLEKSRLLSDRFSAERPKGSFSTLEIQRTEQGDSAMYLCASSGPGSYNEQFFGPGTRLTVL.

CDR3 residues: CASSFMGTQYF. The V and J genes are TRBV12-3 or TRBV12-4 and TRBJ2-5. This CDR3 contains 11 residues.

The CDR3 sequence: CASSQILRGRGETQYF. V and J are TRBV14 and TRBJ2-5; the TCRdb D gene call, TRBD2, has no DNA to confirm it. The CDR3 has 16 amino acids. Germline V CDR1 and CDR2: SGHDN, FVKESK. The full variable domain, its missing parts supplied by reference TRBV14 and TRBJ2-5, is EAGVTQFPSHSVIEKGQTVTLRCDPISGHDNLYWYRRVMGKEIKFLLHFVKESKQDESGMPNNRFLAERTGGTYSTLKVQPAELEDSGVYFCASSQILRGRGETQYFGPGTRLLVL.

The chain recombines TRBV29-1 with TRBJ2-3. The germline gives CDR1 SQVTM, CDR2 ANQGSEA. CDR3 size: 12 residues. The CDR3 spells CSVDPKEDTQYF.

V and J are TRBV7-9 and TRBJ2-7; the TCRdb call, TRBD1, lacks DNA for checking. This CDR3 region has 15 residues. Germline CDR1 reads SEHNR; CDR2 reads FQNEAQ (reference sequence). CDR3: CASSWGEGSLWEQYF.

The CDR3 region is CASSQMTALLSYEQYF. The chain combines TRBV3-1 with TRBJ2-7; TCRdb's assignment of TRBD1 cannot be checked, as there is no DNA. Germline CDR1 reads LGHDT; CDR2 reads YNNKEL (reference sequence). The CDR3 consists of 16 residues.

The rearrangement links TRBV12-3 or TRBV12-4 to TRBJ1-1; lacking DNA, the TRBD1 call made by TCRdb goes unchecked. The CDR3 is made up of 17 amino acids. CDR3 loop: CASSKRPGQEKNTEAFF.

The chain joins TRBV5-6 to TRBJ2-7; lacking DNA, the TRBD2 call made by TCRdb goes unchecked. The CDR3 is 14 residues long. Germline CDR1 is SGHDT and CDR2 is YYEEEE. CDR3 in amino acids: CASGMAGRAYEQYF.

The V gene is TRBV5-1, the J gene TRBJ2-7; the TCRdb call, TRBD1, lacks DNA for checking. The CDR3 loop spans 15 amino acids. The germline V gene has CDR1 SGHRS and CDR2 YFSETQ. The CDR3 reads CASSPQGVSSYEQYF.

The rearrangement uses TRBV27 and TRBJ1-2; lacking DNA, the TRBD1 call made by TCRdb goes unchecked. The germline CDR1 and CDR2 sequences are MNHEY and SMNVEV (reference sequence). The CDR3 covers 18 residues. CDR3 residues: CASSLRTGGSPGVYGYTF.

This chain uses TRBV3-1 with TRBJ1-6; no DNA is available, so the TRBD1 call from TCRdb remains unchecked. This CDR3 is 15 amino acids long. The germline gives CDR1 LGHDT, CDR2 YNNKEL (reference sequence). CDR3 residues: CASSQLGGFNSPLHF.

The CDR3 reads CASSLSSYEQYF. The chain uses TRBV7-2 and TRBJ2-7. The CDR3 length is 12 residues. Germline V gene data show CDR1 as SGHTA and CDR2 as FQGNSA. Based on the CDR3 plus reference TRBV7-2 and TRBJ2-7, the full variable domain is GAGVSQSPSNKVTEKGKDVELRCDPISGHTALYWYRQSLGQGLEFLIYFQGNSAPDKSGLPSDRFSAERTGGSVSTLTIQRTQQEDSAVYLCASSLSSYEQYFGPGTRLTVT.

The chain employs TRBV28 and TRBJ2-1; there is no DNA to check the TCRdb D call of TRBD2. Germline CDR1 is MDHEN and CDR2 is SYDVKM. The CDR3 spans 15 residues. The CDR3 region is CASSLRSSGNNEQFF.

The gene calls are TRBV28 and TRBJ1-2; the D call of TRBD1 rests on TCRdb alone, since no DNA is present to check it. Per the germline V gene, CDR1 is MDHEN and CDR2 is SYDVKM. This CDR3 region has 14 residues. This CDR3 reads CASSLPGTADIELF.

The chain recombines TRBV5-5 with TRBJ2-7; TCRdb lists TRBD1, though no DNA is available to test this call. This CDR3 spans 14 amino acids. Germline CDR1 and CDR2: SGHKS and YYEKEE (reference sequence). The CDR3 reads CASSYTGLPYEQYF.

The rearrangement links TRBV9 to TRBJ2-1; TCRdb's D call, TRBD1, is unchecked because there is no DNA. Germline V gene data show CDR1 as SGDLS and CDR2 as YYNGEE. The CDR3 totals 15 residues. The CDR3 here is CASSVGGGSYNEQFF.

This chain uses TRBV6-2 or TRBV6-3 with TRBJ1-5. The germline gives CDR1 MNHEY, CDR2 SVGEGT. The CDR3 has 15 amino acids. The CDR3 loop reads CASSYSDNSNQPQHF.

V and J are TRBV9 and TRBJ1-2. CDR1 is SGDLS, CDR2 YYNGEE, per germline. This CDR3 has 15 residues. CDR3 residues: CASSAFQPGLYGYTF.

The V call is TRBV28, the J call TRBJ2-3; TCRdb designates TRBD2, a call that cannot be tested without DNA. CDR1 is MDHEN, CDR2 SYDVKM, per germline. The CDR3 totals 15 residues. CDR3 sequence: CASSLYTGGSDTQYF. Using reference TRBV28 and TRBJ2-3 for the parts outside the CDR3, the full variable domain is DVKVTQSSRYLVKRTGEKVFLECVQDMDHENMFWYRQDPGLGLRLIYFSYDVKMKEKGDIPEGYSVSREKKERFSLILESASTNQTSMYLCASSLYTGGSDTQYFGPGTRLTVL.

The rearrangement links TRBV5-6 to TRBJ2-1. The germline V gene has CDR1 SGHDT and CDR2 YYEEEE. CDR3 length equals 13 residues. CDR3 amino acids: CASRGRAYNEQFF.

CDR3 loop: CASSPRTDTEAFF. The chain has TRBV7-6 and TRBJ1-1; the TCRdb call, TRBD1, lacks DNA for checking. Per the germline V gene, CDR1 is SGHVS and CDR2 is FNYEAQ. This CDR3 region has 13 residues.

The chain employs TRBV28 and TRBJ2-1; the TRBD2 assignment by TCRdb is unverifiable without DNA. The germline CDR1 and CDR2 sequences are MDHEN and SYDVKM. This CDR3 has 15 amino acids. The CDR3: CASSLEEGLGGEQFF.

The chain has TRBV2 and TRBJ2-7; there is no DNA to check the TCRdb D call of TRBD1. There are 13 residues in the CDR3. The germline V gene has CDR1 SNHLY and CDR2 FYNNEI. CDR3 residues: CASSWTGAGEQYF.

The CDR3 region is CASSLYRVVGELFF. The chain recombines TRBV27 with TRBJ2-2; TCRdb's assignment of TRBD1 cannot be checked, as there is no DNA. The CDR3 runs to 14 residues. The V gene's germline CDR1 is MNHEY and CDR2 SMNVEV (reference sequence).

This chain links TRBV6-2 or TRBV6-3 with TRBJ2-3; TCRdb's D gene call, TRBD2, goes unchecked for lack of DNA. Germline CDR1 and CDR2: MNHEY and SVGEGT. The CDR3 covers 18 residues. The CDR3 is CASSYSYTSGRGTDTQYF.

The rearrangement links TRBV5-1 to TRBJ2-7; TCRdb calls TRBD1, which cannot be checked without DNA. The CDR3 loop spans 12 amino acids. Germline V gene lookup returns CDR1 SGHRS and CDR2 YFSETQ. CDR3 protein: CASRARSGEQYF.

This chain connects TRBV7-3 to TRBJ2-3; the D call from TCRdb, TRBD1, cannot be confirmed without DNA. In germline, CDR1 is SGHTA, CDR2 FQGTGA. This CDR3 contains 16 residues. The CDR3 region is CASSTPGGGGTDTQYF.

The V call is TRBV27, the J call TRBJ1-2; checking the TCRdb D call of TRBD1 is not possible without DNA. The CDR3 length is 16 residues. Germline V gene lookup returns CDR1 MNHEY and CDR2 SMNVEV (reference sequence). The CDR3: CASSLGGQGAYYGYTF.